This T cell receptor beta chain was observed in a study of OX40 agonist ivuxolimab in advanced cancers. The wider study: Patients took ivuxolimab, an agonistic anti-OX40 (CD134) antibody. Participants, 82.7% male, averaged 60 years of age, ranging from about 20 to 79.

Germline V gives CDR1 WSHSY, CDR2 SAAADI. The CDR3 totals 12 residues. Trimming removed 4 bases from V and 5 bases from J, with 8 bases in between. Concerning this clone itself: What it binds is not known.

Study-level findings and limits: Blood T cells, both CD4+ and CD8+, expanded clonally by week 6 at 0.1 to 3.0 mg/kg.

Assay used: immunoSEQ multiplex PCR; TCRdb lists only in-frame clones, some missing. The table lists 20,000 to 25,000 clones, around 80% of them singletons. The material was CD4+ or CD8+ T cells sorted from blood, obtained in a trial of the OX40 agonist ivuxolimab. This receptor was obtained from an adult with an advanced solid tumor such as melanoma, head and neck, liver or kidney cancer. This chain connects TRBV10-2 to TRBJ2-5; maybe TRBD1 (5 bases). The CDR3: CASSVKGETQYF. CDR3 nucleotide sequence: TGCGCCAGCAGTGTAAAGGGGGAGACCCAGTACTTC.